The rows below give T cell receptor beta chains drawn from one sample of a study of T-cell memory formation after mild COVID-19. TCRdb reprocessed the 5' RACE reads with MiXCR, giving one entry per CDR3 protein. The repertoire holds roughly 110,000 distinct CDR3 sequences, with about 18% as singletons. Sequencing was done on a sample of PBMCs or a T cell subset sorted from them (not recorded which). All receptors come from an adult woman who had mild COVID-19 (a few samples of this study predate the infection). Cell type and time point are not known. Each CDR3 is given with its conserved first and last residue. D genes are given only for firm matches. A clone size is listed for some rows: how often the clone was seen (once, few, many), or a class if it is expanded.

clone_size | j_call | d_call | v_call | cdr3_nt | cdr3_aa
few | TRBJ2-7 | . | TRBV7-9 | TGTGCCAGCAGCTTAACGGTGACAGACTACGAGCAGTACTTC | CASSLTVTDYEQYF
many | TRBJ2-1 | TRBD2 | TRBV20-1 | TGCAGTGCCCGACCCATCCCCCTTGCCCTAGCGGGAGAAGACAATGAGCAGTTCTTC | CSARPIPLALAGEDNEQFF
few | TRBJ2-7 | TRBD1 | TRBV12-3/TRBV12-4 | TGTGCCAGCAGTTTTCTACAGGGGTACATCTACGAGCAGTACTTC | CASSFLQGYIYEQYF
few | TRBJ2-5 | . | TRBV29-1 | TGCAGCGTTACAGGGTATGAGACCCAGTACTTC | CSVTGYETQYF
. | TRBJ2-7 | . | TRBV29-1 | TGCAGCGTTGGCACGTCGGGGGGCAGGGCGGGCTACGAGCAGTACTTC | CSVGTSGGRAGYEQYF
many | TRBJ2-7 | TRBD1 | TRBV7-9 | TGTGCCAGCAGCTTAGTGGGACAGGGCTACGAGCAGTACTTC | CASSLVGQGYEQYF
few | TRBJ1-1 | . | TRBV9 | TGTGCCAGCAGCGTTATGCTCCCTGGGAACACTGAAGCTTTCTTT | CASSVMLPGNTEAFF
. | TRBJ2-3 | . | TRBV7-2 | TGTGCCAGCAGCTCTTGGACACACCGCACAGATACGCAGTATTTT | CASSSWTHRTDTQYF
many | TRBJ1-1 | . | TRBV3-1 | TGTGCCAGCAGCCGCCGAGGCAGTATCAACACTGAAGCTTTCTTT | CASSRRGSINTEAFF
many | TRBJ2-2 | . | TRBV7-9 | TGTGCCAGCAGCTTAGCATTGAAGGGGACCGGGGAGCTGTTTTTT | CASSLALKGTGELFF
. | TRBJ2-7 | . | TRBV29-1 | TGCAGCGTTGAAGACAGGGAGTCCTACGAGCAGTACTTC | CSVEDRESYEQYF
. | TRBJ2-7 | . | TRBV27 | TGTGCCAGCAAAATACGGGGGAGCCCCTACGAGCAGTACTTC | CASKIRGSPYEQYF
. | TRBJ1-1 | . | TRBV9 | TGTGCCAGCAGCTCGGGACAGAACACTGAAGCTTTCTTT | CASSSGQNTEAFF
. | TRBJ1-1 | . | TRBV29-1 | TGCAGCGCCCAAGGGGGCACTGAAGCTTTCTTT | CSAQGGTEAFF
few | TRBJ2-7 | TRBD1 | TRBV29-1 | TGCAGCGTTGACCTGACAGGGGGCGGCGAGCAGTACTTC | CSVDLTGGGEQYF
. | TRBJ1-1 | . | TRBV6-1 | TGTGCCAGCAGTGATCTCCACGACGTAGCGGCGAGGGACACTGAAGCTTTCTTT | CASSDLHDVAARDTEAFF
few | TRBJ2-3 | . | TRBV9 | TGTGCCAGCAGCGTAGCATGGGACACAGATACGCAGTATTTT | CASSVAWDTDTQYF
few | TRBJ2-5 | TRBD1 | TRBV6-1 | TGTGCCAGCGCGGGACAGGGAAGAGTTGGAGAGACCCAGTACTTC | CASAGQGRVGETQYF
few | TRBJ2-1 | . | TRBV7-8 | TGTGCCAGCAGCTTACTAGTACGGCGAGCAAGTAGCTCCTACAATGAGCAGTTCTTC | CASSLLVRRASSSYNEQFF
. | TRBJ1-1 | . | TRBV6-2/TRBV6-3 | TGTGCCAGCAGAAAGGAGACTGAAGCTTTCTTT | CASRKETEAFF
few | TRBJ2-3 | TRBD1 | TRBV29-1 | TGCAGCGCCTCTATAGGGGGCAATGCAGATACGCAGTATTTT | CSASIGGNADTQYF
. | TRBJ2-2 | . | TRBV7-9 | TGTGCCAGCAGCTTTTGGGACGGCAGTTCCACCGGGGAGCTGTTTTTT | CASSFWDGSSTGELFF
few | TRBJ2-1 | . | TRBV6-5 | TGTGCCGTCGGACTAGAGCAGTTCTTC | CAVGLEQFF
few | TRBJ2-1 | TRBD2 | TRBV7-6 | TGTGCCAGCAGCTTAGGTGCTGCGGGAGGGTACAATGAGCAGTTCTTC | CASSLGAAGGYNEQFF
few | TRBJ2-5 | . | TRBV5-6 | TGTGCCAGCAGCTTTGGGACAATCCAAGAGACCCAGTACTTC | CASSFGTIQETQYF
many | TRBJ2-7 | TRBD2 | TRBV3-1 | TGTGCCAGCAGCCGGACTAGCGTGCACTACGAGCAGTACTTC | CASSRTSVHYEQYF
few | TRBJ1-2 | . | TRBV7-9 | TGTGCCAGCAGCCGACAGACACTCTATGGCTACACCTTC | CASSRQTLYGYTF
. | TRBJ2-2 | . | TRBV24-1 | TGTGCCACCATGGAGGGGGGCACCGGGGAGCTGTTTTTT | CATMEGGTGELFF
. | TRBJ2-7 | TRBD2 | TRBV6-2/TRBV6-3 | TGTGCCAGCAGTTACCCCCTAGCGGGGGGTTTCCCCGAGCAGTACTTC | CASSYPLAGGFPEQYF
. | TRBJ2-3 | . | TRBV5-4 | TGTGCCAGCAGCTTGGATGGGTCCCCGGGACACAGCACAGATACGCAGTATTTT | CASSLDGSPGHSTDTQYF
. | TRBJ2-3 | TRBD2 | TRBV7-2 | TGTGCCAGCAGCTTAGTGGGGCGGGAGCTCACAGATACGCAGTATTTT | CASSLVGRELTDTQYF